Each of the 21 T cell receptor beta chains below was sequenced from the same sample in a study of blood T cells in healthy people across ages. Using a J-beta primer mix together with a sample-barcoded 5' primer, a second PCR was run for about 7 to 12 cycles. TCRdb fed the 5' RACE reads into MiXCR, producing one record per CDR3 protein. The data show about 1.6 million distinct CDR3 sequences, about 35% seen once. The sample was blood. Receptors originate from a woman aged 30 to 39 in good health.

This clonotype was detected many times. The germline gene is not matched at one end of the junction; a read error may be the cause. V usage is TRBV5-1 and J usage is TRBJ2-1; D gene unclear. CDR3 length equals 13 residues. Germline assignment: CDR1 SGHRS and CDR2 YFSETQ. CDR3 sequence: CASSLASYNEQFF. Here the CDR3 DNA reads TGTGCCAGCAGTTTAGCCTCCTACAATGAGCAGTTCTTC.

The chain links TRBV20-1 to TRBJ2-7, with D possibly TRBD2 on 6 matching bases. The CDR3 has 14 amino acids. Germline V gives CDR1 DFQATT, CDR2 SNEGSKA (reference sequence). Trimming took 0 bases from V and 2 from J, leaving 11 bases between them. CDR3 sequence reads: CSARDLTGAYEQYF. The DNA for the CDR3 is TGCAGTGCTAGAGACCTCACGGGGGCCTACGAGCAGTACTTC.

This clonotype has just one count. This sequence joins TRBV27 and TRBJ2-5; unclear D gene. TRBJ2-7 explains the end of the DNA better; the J call may be wrong. Germline V CDR1 and CDR2: MNHEY, SMNVEV (reference sequence). The CDR3 extends over 15 amino acids. The CDR3 protein is CASSLWGNDLDEQYF. The CDR3 DNA follows: TGTGCCAGCAGTTTATGGGGAAACGATCTGGACGAGCAGTACTTC.

The chain has TRBV25-1 and TRBJ2-1; 9 bases align to TRBD2. This CDR3 has 14 residues. Unmatched junction bases numbered 8, after V lost 6 bases and J lost 8 bases. Looked up from germline, CDR1 is MGHDK and CDR2 is SYGVNS. For the CDR3, the DNA is TGTGCCAGCAGAGTAGCGGGAGCGGTAGATGAGCAGTTCTTC. This encodes CASRVAGAVDEQFF.

CDR3 sequence reads: CASSEGSGPGGNEQFF. CDR3 in DNA: TGTGCCAGCAGTGAAGGGTCCGGGCCCGGCGGCAATGAGCAGTTCTTC. The chain is built from TRBV2 and TRBJ2-1; no clear D. The CDR3 has 16 amino acids. Germline CDR1 SNHLY, CDR2 FYNNEI. V lost 1 base and J 6 bases, leaving 16 bases between the germline ends.

For this clonotype: The DNA is omitted, as the CDR3 cannot be located on it reliably, and the CDR3 follows TCRdb's listing. The CDR3 region is CASSKEGWGLGNEQFF. V usage is TRBV21-1 and J usage is TRBJ2-1; the DNA was not used to check the table's D call, TRBD1. TRBV21-1 is flagged as a pseudogene. The CDR3 extends over 16 residues, inclusive of both ends.

This chain joins TRBV6-1 and TRBJ2-3; 9 nucleotides match TRBD2. Germline V gene data show CDR1 as MNHNS and CDR2 as SASEGT. Trimming at V came to 6 bases and at J to 7 bases, leaving 11 bases not matched to a gene. This CDR3 is built from 15 residues. In nucleotides, the CDR3 is TGTGCCAGCAGCGAGAGCGTTAGCGGGAGTCATACGCAGTATTTT. Its protein is CASSESVSGSHTQYF.

By proportion, this clonotype is medium-sized. This chain links TRBV20-1 with TRBJ1-5; maybe TRBD1 (6 bases). Per the germline V gene, CDR1 is DFQATT and CDR2 is SNEGSKA (reference sequence). V was trimmed by 3 bases and J by 3 bases, leaving 18 bases between them. The CDR3 runs 16 residues. This chain's CDR3 is CSAREGGAFINQPQHF. CDR3 nucleotide sequence: TGCAGTGCTAGGGAAGGGGGGGCTTTTATCAATCAGCCCCAGCATTTT.

The chain combines TRBV10-2 with TRBJ2-3; 8 bases fit TRBD2. This CDR3 is built from 18 residues. From germline, CDR1 is WSHSY and CDR2 SAAADI. V trimming: 4 bases; J trimming: 3 bases; junction bases outside the gene matches: 15. CDR3 amino acids: CASSVNSQAGGRTDTQYF. The CDR3 DNA reads as TGCGCCAGCAGTGTTAATAGTCAGGCGGGGGGAAGGACAGATACGCAGTATTTT.

V is TRBV5-1 and J is TRBJ2-1; no clear D gene. V lost 4 bases and J lost 6, with 8 bases in between. CDR1 is SGHRS and CDR2 is YFSETQ in the germline V gene. The CDR3 has 12 residues. CDR3 sequence: CASSPTLNEQFF. The DNA of the CDR3 is TGCGCCAGCAGCCCGACCCTCAATGAGCAGTTCTTC.

This clonotype was counted only a few times. This chain uses TRBV20-1 with TRBJ1-2; D unclear. Between the trimmed V and J ends, which lost 8 bases and 8 bases, there was a span of 6 bases. This CDR3 has 8 amino acids. Germline lookup yields CDR1 DFQATT and CDR2 SNEGSKA (reference sequence). CDR3 nucleotide sequence: TGCAGTCATGGGGGCTACACCTTC. Amino acid sequence: CSHGGYTF.

This clonotype was counted between two and nine times. This rearrangement joins TRBV19 to TRBJ1-5, with no clear D. This CDR3 comprises 13 residues. Germline loops: CDR1 LNHDA, CDR2 SQIVND (reference sequence). The V end was cut by 3 bases, the J end by 7 bases, with 10 bases between. CDR3 amino acids: CASSIGVYQPQHF. The CDR3 DNA reads TGTGCCAGTAGTATCGGGGTCTACCAGCCCCAGCATTTT.

To note about this clonotype: An end of the junction does not agree with germline; a read error may underlie this. For the CDR3, the DNA is TGTGCCGGCAGTCCCGGGACTAGAAGCACAGATACGCAGTATTTT. It is translated as CAGSPGTRSTDTQYF. This chain uses TRBV27 with TRBJ2-3; 8 nucleotides align to TRBD2. CDR3 length equals 15 residues. CDR1 and CDR2 from the germline V gene are MNHEY and SMNVEV (reference sequence).

The chain couples TRBV29-1 to TRBJ2-3, with 9 nucleotides matching TRBD2. Germline CDR1 and CDR2: SQVTM and ANQGSEA. The CDR3 consists of 16 residues. The V gene end was trimmed by 3 bases and the J gene end by 6 bases; junction bases not matched to a gene: 13. The CDR3 nucleotides read TGCAGCGTTGATTGGGGCCGTGGGCTAGCGGGGGATACGCAGTATTTT. Its translation is CSVDWGRGLAGDTQYF.

This sequence joins TRBV10-3 and TRBJ1-5; 11 positions match TRBD1. Trimming removed 10 bases from V and 10 bases from J; junction bases left unmatched: 9. The germline V gene encodes CDR1 ENHRY and CDR2 SYGVKD. This CDR3 region has 13 residues. As DNA, the CDR3 is TGTGCCACGGGACAGGGGGGGACTGGACCCCAGCATTTT. Its protein is CATGQGGTGPQHF.

The genes are TRBV12-5 and TRBJ1-1; 9 bases align to TRBD1. J was trimmed by 8 bases and V by 2 bases; bases with no gene match: 3. The V gene's germline CDR1 is LGHNT and CDR2 FRNRAP. This CDR3 has 13 amino acids. This CDR3 reads CASGLTGQGEAFF. The CDR3 DNA is TGTGCTAGTGGTTTGACGGGACAGGGAGAAGCTTTCTTT.

V gene TRBV9 combines with J gene TRBJ2-5; D might be TRBD2 (5 bases). The V end lost 5 bases, the J end lost 4 bases, and 21 bases lay between the germline ends. There are 16 residues in the CDR3. Germline V gene sequence: CDR1 SGDLS, CDR2 YYNGEE. The CDR3 loop is CASSLEVASGVETQYF. DNA for the CDR3: TGTGCCAGCAGTCTCGAGGTAGCGTCAGGTGTAGAGACCCAGTACTTC.

The chain links TRBV7-3 to TRBJ2-3; TRBD2 might be the D (9 bases). The V gene's germline CDR1 is SGHTA and CDR2 FQGTGA. This CDR3 has 16 residues. Trimming removed 5 bases from V and 7 bases from J, with 22 bases in between. CDR3 amino acids: CASSQGASGNGNTQYF. CDR3 sequence (DNA): TGTGCCAGCAGCCAGGGGGCTAGCGGGAATGGAAATACGCAGTATTTT.

This clonotype was recorded at least ten times. The CDR3 DNA follows: TGCAGCGTTGAAGCACCGGGACAGGTCTATGGCTACACCTTC. It codes for CSVEAPGQVYGYTF. The chain carries TRBV29-1 and TRBJ1-2; 8 nucleotides line up with TRBD1. Germline lookup yields CDR1 SQVTM and CDR2 ANQGSEA. The CDR3 has 14 amino acids. Losses at the gene ends were 1 base for V and 4 bases for J; bases not matched to a gene: 5.

V usage is TRBV6-5 and J usage is TRBJ2-7; tentatively, D is TRBD1 or TRBD2 (5 bases each). Trimming took 2 bases from V and 0 from J, leaving 8 bases between them. CDR3 length equals 14 residues. Germline V gene lookup returns CDR1 MNHEY and CDR2 SVGAGI. CDR3 sequence: CASSYEGSSYEQYF. CDR3 nucleotide sequence: TGTGCCAGCAGTTACGAGGGGAGCTCCTACGAGCAGTACTTC.

This clonotype was observed a handful of times. This chain connects TRBV6-5 to TRBJ1-1; D perhaps matches TRBD1 (5 bases). This CDR3 spans 13 amino acids. Germline V gene sequence: CDR1 MNHEY, CDR2 SVGAGI. V lost 6 bases, J lost 0 bases, and 8 bases lay in between. CDR3 nucleotide sequence: TGTGCCAGCAGACAGGACATGAACACTGAAGCTTTCTTT. It encodes CASRQDMNTEAFF.